Following are 4 T cell receptor beta chains from one sample sequenced in a study of technical replicates of blood from a handful of donors listed by TCRdb under 2017. Library method: the immunoSEQ multiplex PCR assay. TCRdb stores this immuneACCESS table with in-frame sequences only. Part of the clones is absent; in the studies checked, under half of the shortfall reflects unresolved V genes, and no reason is known for the rest. The sample table contains approximately 70,000 clones; only one count was recorded for approximately 90% of them. The top ten clones comprise roughly 4.7% of the sample. Sequenced: PBMCs. The receptor source for this set is a human donor in good health. Some clones in this sample may be carry-over from other donors' samples.

The chain has TRBV7-8 and TRBJ2-1; 9 nucleotides match TRBD2. Germline-derived CDR1 and CDR2 are SGHVS and FQNEAQ. The CDR3 totals 17 residues. Trimming removed 5 bases from V and 9 bases from J; junction bases left unmatched: 17. The CDR3 spells CASSPSTSGGAWGEQFF. The CDR3 DNA reads as TGTGCCAGCAGCCCATCGACTAGCGGAGGGGCTTGGGGTGAGCAGTTCTTC.

This clone has only a few counts. The chain is built from TRBV4-3 and TRBJ1-5, with TRBD1 identical over 8 bases. The CDR3 extends over 13 amino acids. V dropped 4 bases and J dropped 5; count of bases not matched to a gene: 1. Germline V gene data show CDR1 as LGHNA and CDR2 as YSLEER. Here the CDR3 DNA reads TGCGCCAGCAGCCCGGACAGGGATCAGCCCCAGCATTTT. Amino acids: CASSPDRDQPQHF.

V usage is TRBV5-4 and J usage is TRBJ2-7; 10 bases map to TRBD1. The CDR3 has 13 amino acids. CDR1 is SGHNT and CDR2 is YYREEE in the germline V gene (reference sequence). The J segment lost 7 bases and the V segment lost 4 bases, leaving 5 bases of the junction unmatched. The CDR3 DNA is TGTGCCAGCAGCCCAGACAGGGGGCGGGAGCAGTACTTC. Protein product: CASSPDRGREQYF.

J is TRBJ1-2 and V is TRBV7-9, with D tentatively TRBD1 (6 bases). Trimming left V 4 bases short and J 7 bases short, with 25 bases between. Germline lookup yields CDR1 SEHNR and CDR2 FQNEAQ (reference sequence). The CDR3 is 17 amino acids. DNA for the CDR3: TGTGCCAGCAGCTCGATATTGGGACCGCAAGTCAGGGGTGGCTACACCTTC. As protein: CASSSILGPQVRGGYTF.